This TCR beta chain was recovered during a study of Tregs in tolerant kidney transplant recipients. The nonmyeloablative bone marrow transplants came from related graft donors, with transient mixed chimerism. Thawed PBMCs were FACS-sorted into unstimulated CD4+CD25+CD127- regulatory T cells, CD4+CD25- non-regulatory cells, CD4 and CD8 cells. Profiled with immunoSEQ multiplex PCR; TCRdb holds only in-frame clones, not every one. The sample has 50,000 to 65,000 clones; more than 70% are singletons. This TCR was recovered from a human patient who received a combined kidney and bone marrow transplant. Some T cells may be supplied by the graft donor. The sample was CD4+ T cells from blood (PBMCs), taken 6 months after the transplant.

The CDR3 region is CASSLGGRNNEQFF. DNA for the CDR3: TGTGCCAGCAGCTTAGGCGGGAGAAACAATGAGCAGTTCTTC. This chain uses TRBV7-3 with TRBJ2-1; 7 bases match TRBD2. CDR1 is SGHTA and CDR2 is FQGTGA in the germline V gene. The V segment lost 2 bases and the J segment 5 bases; nucleotides outside the gene matches: 3. This CDR3 has 14 amino acids.